This TCR beta chain was retrieved from a study of blood T cell repertoires in COVID-19. Across the study: Some COVID-19 samples were acute and others convalescent; all came from the United States, Italy and Spain. PBMCs, B-cell-depleted T cells, or T cells were the source of the cDNA or gDNA that made up the material.

Between the trimmed V and J ends, which lost 4 bases and 0 bases, there was a span of 20 bases. The length of the CDR3 is 19 residues. In germline, CDR1 is SGHRS, CDR2 YFSETQ. Per the authors' pipeline: Amplified reference gene primers provided the basis for estimating nucleated cell counts. Clones were read by immunoSEQ multiplex PCR, and TCRdb kept only the in-frame ones, dropping some. That table is the source of V, J and clone size, and D and trimming were worked out from the DNA. The profile shows fewer than 250,000 clones, 92% of them singletons. This clone has more than one count but fewer than ten.

The sample comprised peripheral blood. V and J are TRBV5-1 and TRBJ2-6; D may be TRBD1 (5 bases). This TCR came from a man aged 25-45 years with acute or convalescent COVID-19. The CDR3 DNA reads as TGCGCCAGCAGCCCAGACAGACAAAGAGCTCTCTCTGGGGCCAACGTCCTGACTTTC. Its translation: CASSPDRQRALSGANVLTF.